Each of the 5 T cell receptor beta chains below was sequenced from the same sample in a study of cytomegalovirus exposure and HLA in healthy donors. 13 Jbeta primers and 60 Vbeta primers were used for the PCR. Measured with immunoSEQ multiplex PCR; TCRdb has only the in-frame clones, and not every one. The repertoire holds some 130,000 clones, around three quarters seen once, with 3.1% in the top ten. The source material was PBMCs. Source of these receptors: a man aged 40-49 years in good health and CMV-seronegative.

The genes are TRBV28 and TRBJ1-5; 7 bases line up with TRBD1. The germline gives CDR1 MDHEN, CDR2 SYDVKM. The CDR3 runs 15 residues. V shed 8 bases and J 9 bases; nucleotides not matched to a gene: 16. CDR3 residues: CASEPRGLGGRPQHF. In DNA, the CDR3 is TGTGCCAGCGAACCCAGGGGGTTAGGTGGTCGGCCCCAGCATTTT.

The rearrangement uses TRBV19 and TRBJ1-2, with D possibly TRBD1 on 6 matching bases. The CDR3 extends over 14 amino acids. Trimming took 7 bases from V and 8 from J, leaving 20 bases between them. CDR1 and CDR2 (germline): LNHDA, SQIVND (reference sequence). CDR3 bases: TGTGCCAGTATTTCTGACCAGGGGTTCAAGGGCTACACCTTC. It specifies CASISDQGFKGYTF.

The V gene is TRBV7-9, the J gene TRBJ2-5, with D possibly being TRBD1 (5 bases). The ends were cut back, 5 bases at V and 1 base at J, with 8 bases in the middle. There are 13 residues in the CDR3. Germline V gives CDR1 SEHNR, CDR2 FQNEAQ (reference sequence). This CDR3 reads CASSRGLQETQYF. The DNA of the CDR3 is TGTGCCAGCAGCAGGGGTCTCCAAGAGACCCAGTACTTC.

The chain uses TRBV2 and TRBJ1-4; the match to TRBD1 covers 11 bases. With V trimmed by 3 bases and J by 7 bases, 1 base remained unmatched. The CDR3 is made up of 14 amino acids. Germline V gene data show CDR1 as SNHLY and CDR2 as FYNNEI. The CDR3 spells CASSEGQGGEKLFF. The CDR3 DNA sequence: TGTGCCAGCAGTGAGGGACAGGGGGGTGAAAAACTGTTTTTT.

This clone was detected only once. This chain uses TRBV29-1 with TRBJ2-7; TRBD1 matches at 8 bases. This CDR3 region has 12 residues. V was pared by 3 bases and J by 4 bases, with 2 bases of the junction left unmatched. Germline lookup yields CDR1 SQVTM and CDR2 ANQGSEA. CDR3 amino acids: CSVEGQEYEQYF. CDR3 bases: TGCAGCGTTGAGGGACAGGAGTACGAGCAGTACTTC.